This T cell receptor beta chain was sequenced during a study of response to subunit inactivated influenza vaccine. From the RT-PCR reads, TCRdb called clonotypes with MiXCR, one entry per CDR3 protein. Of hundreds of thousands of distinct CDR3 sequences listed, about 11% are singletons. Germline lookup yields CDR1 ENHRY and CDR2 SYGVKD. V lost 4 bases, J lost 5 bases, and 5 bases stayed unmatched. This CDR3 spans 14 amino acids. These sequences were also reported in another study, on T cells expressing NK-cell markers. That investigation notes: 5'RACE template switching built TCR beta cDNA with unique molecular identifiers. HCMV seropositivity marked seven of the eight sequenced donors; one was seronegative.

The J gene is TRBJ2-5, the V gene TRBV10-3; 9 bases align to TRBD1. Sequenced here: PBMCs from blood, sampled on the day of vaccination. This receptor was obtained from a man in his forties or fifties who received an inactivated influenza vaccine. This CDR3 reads CAISVGQGSETQYF. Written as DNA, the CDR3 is TGTGCCATCAGTGTGGGACAGGGAAGCGAGACCCAGTACTTC.